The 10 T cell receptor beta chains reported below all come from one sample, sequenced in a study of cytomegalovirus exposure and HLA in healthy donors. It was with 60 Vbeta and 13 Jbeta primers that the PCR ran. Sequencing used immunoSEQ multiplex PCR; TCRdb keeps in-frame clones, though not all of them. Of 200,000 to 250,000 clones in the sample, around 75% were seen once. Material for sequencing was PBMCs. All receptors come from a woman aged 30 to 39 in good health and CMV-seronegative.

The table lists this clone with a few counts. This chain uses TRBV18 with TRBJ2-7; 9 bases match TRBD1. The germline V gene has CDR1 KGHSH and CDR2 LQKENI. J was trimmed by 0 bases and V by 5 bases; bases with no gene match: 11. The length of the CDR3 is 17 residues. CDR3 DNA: TGTGCCAGCTCAGCCACGCCGGGACAGGGAATCTCCTACGAGCAGTACTTC. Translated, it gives CASSATPGQGISYEQYF.

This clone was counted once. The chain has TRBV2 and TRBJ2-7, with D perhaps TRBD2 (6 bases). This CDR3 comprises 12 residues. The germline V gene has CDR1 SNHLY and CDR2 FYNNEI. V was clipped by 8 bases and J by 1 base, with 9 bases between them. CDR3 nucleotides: TGTGCCAGCCGGCGGGATTCCTACGAGCAGTACTTC. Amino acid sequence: CASRRDSYEQYF. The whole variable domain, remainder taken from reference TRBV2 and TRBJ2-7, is EPEVTQTPSHQVTQMGQEVILRCVPISNHLYFYWYRQILGQKVEFLVSFYNNEISEKSEIFDDQFSVERPDGSNFTLKIRSTKLEDSAMYFCASRRDSYEQYFGPGTRLTVT.

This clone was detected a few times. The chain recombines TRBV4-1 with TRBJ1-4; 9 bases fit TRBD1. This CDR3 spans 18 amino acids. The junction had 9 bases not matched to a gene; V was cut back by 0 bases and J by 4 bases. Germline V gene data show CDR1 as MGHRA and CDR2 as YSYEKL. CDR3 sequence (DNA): TGCGCCAGCAGCCAAGACGGGACAGGGATCGGCCTTAATGAAAAACTGTTTTTT. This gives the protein CASSQDGTGIGLNEKLFF.

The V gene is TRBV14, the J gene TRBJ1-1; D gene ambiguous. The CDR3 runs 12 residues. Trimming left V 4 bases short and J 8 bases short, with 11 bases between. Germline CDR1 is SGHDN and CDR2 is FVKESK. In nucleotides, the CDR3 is TGTGCCAGCAGCCCCCTCTCCGGGGAAGCTTTCTTT. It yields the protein CASSPLSGEAFF.

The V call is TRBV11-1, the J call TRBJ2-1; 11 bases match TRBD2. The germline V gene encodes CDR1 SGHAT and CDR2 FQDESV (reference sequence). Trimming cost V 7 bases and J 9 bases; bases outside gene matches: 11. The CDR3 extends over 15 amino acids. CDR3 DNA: TGTGCCAGCACGCCCTTTAGCGGGGGGGTGGGTGAGCAGTTCTTC. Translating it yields CASTPFSGGVGEQFF.

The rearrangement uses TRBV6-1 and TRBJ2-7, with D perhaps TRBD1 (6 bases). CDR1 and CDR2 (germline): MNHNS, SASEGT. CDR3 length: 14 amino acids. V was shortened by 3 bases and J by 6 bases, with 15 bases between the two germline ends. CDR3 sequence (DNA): TGTGCCAGCAGTGAGGGGGTATACAGGGTCGAGCAGTACTTC. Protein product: CASSEGVYRVEQYF.

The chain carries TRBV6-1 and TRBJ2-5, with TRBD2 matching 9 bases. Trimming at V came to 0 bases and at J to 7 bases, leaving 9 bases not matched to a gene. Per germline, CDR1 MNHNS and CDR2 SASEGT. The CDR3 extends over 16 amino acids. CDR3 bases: TGTGCCAGCAGTGAAGCGGCTAGCGGGGTTCTAGGGACCCAGTACTTC. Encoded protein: CASSEAASGVLGTQYF.

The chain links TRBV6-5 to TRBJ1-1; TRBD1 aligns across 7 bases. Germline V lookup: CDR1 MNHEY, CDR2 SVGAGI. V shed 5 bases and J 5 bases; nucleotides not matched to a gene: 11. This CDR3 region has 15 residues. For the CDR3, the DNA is TGTGCCAGCAGTCCCCCGACAGGGTCAAGGACTGAAGCTTTCTTT. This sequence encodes CASSPPTGSRTEAFF.

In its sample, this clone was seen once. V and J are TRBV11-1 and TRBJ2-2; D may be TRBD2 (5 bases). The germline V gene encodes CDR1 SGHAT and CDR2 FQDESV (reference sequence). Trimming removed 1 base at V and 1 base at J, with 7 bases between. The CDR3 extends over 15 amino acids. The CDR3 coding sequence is TGTGCCAGCAGCTTAGAGGCGGGGAACACCGGGGAGCTGTTTTTT. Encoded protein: CASSLEAGNTGELFF.

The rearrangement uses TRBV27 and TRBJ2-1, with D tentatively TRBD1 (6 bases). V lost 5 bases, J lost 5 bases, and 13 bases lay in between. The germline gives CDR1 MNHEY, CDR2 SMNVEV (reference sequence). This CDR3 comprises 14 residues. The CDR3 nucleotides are TGTGCCAGCAGTACTACGGACAGAGACAATGAGCAGTTCTTC. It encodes CASSTTDRDNEQFF.